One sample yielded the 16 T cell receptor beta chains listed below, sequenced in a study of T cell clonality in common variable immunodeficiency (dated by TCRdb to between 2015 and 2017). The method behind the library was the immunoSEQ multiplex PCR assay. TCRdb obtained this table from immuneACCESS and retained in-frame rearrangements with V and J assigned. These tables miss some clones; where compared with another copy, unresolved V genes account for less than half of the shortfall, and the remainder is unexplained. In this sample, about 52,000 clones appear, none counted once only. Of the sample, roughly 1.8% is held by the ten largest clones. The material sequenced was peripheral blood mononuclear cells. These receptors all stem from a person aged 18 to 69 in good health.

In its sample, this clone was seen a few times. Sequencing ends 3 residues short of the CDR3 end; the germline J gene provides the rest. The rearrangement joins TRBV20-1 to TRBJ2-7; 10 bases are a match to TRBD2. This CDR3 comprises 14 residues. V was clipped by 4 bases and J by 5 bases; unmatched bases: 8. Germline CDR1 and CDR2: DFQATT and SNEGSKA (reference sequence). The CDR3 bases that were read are TGCAGTGCTATCCTAGCGGGAGAGGCGGACGAG. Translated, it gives CSAILAGEADE. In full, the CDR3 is CSAILAGEADEQYF.

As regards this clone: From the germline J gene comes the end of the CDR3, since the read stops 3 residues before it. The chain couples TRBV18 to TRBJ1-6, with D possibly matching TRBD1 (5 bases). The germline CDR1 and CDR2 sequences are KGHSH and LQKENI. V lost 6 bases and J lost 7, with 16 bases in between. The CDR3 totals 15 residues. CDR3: CASSLDTGRNSPLHF. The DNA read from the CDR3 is TGTGCCAGCTCCCTGGACACCGGCAGGAATTCACCC.

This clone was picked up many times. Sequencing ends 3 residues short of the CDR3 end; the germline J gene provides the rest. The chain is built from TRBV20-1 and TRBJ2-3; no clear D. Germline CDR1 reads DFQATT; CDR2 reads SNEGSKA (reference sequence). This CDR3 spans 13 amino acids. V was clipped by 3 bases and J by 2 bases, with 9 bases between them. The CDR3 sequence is CSASAPVTDTQYF. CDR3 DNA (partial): TGCAGTGCTAGTGCTCCAGTCACAGATACG.

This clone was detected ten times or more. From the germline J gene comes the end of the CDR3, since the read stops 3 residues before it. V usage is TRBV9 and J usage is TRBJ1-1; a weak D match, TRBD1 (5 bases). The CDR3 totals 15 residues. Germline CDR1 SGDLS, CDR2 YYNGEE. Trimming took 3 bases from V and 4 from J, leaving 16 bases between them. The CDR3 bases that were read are TGTGCCAGCAGCGGAGCGGGGGGAGGAGGCACTGAA. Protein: CASSGAGGGGTE. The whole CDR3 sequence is CASSGAGGGGTEAFF.

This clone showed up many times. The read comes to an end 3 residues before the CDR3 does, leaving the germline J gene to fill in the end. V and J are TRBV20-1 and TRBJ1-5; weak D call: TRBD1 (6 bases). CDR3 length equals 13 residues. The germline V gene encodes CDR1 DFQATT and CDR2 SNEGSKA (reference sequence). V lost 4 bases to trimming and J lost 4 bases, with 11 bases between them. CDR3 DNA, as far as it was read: TGCAGTGCTACCTATGGACAGAATCAGCCC. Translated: CSATYGQNQP. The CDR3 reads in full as CSATYGQNQPQHF.

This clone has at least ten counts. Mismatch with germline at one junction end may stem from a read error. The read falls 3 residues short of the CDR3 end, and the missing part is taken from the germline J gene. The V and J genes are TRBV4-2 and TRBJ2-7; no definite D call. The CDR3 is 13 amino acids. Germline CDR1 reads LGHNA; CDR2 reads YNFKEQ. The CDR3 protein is CASSLASSYEQYF. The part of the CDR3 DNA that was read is TGCGCCAGCAGCTTAGCTTCGTCCTACGAG.

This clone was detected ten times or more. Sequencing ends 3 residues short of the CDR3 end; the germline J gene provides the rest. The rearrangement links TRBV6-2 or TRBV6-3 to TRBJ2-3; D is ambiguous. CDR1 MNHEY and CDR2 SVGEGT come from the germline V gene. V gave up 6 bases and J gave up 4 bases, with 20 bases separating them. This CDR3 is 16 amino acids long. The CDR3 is CASRGLRSAGPDTQYF. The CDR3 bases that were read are TGTGCCAGCAGGGGTCTAAGGTCCGCAGGCCCAGATACG.

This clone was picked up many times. The CDR3 loop reads CASGKILNTGELFF. The covered CDR3 bases are TGTGCCAGTGGCAAGATTCTTAACACCGGGGAG. The chain joins TRBV2 to TRBJ2-2, with D unclear. The read stops 3 residues short of the end of the CDR3; the missing end is completed from the germline J gene. The germline gives CDR1 SNHLY, CDR2 FYNNEI. V was shortened by 9 bases and J by 2 bases, with 13 bases between the two germline ends. The CDR3 runs to 14 residues.

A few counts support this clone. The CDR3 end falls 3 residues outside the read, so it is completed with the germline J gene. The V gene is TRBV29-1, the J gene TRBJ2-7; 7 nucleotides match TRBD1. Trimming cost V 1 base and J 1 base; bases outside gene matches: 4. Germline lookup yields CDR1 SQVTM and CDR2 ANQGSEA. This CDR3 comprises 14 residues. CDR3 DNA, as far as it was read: TGCAGCGTTGAAGGAGGGGACAGATCCTACGAG. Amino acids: CSVEGGDRSYE. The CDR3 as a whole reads CSVEGGDRSYEQYF.

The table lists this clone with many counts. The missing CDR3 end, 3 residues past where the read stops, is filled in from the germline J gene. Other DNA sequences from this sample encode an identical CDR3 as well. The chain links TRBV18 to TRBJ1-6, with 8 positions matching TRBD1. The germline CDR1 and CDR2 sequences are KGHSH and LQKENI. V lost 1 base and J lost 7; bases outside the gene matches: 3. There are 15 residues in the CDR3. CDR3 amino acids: CASSPRTGKNSPLHF. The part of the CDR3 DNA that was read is TGTGCCAGCTCACCACGGACAGGGAAAAATTCACCC.

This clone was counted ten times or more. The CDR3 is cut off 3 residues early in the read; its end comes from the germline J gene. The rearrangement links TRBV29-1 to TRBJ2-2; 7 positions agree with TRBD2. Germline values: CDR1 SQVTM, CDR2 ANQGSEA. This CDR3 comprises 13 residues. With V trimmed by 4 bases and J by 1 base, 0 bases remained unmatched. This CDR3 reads CSVVAGNTGELFF. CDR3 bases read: TGCAGCGTTGTAGCGGGGAACACCGGGGAG.

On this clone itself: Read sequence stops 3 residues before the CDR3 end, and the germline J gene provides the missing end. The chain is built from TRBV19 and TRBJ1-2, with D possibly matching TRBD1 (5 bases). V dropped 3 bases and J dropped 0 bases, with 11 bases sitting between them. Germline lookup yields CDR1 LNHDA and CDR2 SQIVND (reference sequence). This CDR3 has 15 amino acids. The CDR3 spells CASSIRGGPNYGYTF. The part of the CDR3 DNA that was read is TGTGCCAGTAGTATTAGGGGAGGGCCTAACTATGGC.

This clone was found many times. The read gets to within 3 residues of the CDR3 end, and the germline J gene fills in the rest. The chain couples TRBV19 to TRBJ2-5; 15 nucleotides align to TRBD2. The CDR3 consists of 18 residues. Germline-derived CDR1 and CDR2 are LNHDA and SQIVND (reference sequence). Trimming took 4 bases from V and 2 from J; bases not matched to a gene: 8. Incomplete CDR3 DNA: TGTGCCAGTAGTAGACGGACTAGCGGGGGGGCAAATCAAGAGACC. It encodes CASSRRTSGGANQET. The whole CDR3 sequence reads CASSRRTSGGANQETQYF.

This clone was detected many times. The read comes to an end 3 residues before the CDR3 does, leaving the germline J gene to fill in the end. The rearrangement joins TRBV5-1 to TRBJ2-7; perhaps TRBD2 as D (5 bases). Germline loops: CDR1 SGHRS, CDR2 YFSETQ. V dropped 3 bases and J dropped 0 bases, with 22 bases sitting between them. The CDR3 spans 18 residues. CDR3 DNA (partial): TGCGCCAGCAGCTCTGACGGACTTATTGCCCCGGGCTCCTACGAG. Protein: CASSSDGLIAPGSYE. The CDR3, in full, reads CASSSDGLIAPGSYEQYF.

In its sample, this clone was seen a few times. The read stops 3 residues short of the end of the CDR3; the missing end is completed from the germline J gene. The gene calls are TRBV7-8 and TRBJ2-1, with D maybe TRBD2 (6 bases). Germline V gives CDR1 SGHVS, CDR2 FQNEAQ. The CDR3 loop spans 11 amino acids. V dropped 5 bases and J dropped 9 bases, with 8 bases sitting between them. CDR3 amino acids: CASSRDFEQFF. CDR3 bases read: TGTGCCAGCAGCCGGGACTTTGAG.

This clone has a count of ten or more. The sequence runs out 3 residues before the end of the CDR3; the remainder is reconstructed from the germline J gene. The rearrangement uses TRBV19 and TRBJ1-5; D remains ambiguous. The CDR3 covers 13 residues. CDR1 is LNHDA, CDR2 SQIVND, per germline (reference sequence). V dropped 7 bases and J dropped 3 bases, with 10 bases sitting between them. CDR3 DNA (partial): TGTGCCAGTATGGAGGGCCTCAATCAGCCC. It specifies CASMEGLNQP. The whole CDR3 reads CASMEGLNQPQHF.